This TCR beta chain was identified during a study of a mutant IDH1 vaccine in newly diagnosed glioma. With regard to this clone: The antigen remains unidentified.

Repertoires were generated with immunoSEQ multiplex PCR, while TCRdb's copy carries only in-frame clones and drops some. The repertoire holds around 44,000 clones, with under 85% as singletons. Germline trimming cut 4 bases from V and 2 bases from J; bases unmatched to any gene: 8. The CDR3 has 16 residues. The germline V gene encodes CDR1 LNHDA and CDR2 SQIVND (reference sequence). The study's findings and limits: Pseudoprogression appeared unlinked to shifts in leading peripheral T cell clonotypes.

Indicated time point: week 35, safety follow-up. A 20-mer mutant IDH1 peptide at 300 ug was injected subcutaneously with topical imiquimod. Eight vaccine injections were given to patients in weeks 1, 3, 5, 7, 11, 15, 19 and 23. The astrocytomas were IDH1-mutant, ATRX-negative, and WHO grade 3 or 4. The V call is TRBV19, the J call TRBJ1-5; TRBD1 agrees at 7 bases. The source is a man aged 40-49 years with glioma. This material consisted of PBMCs, taken from a glioma patient whose treatment included an IDH1 peptide vaccine. The CDR3 DNA follows: TGTGCCAGTAGTACCTCCGGGACAGTGGGCAATCAGCCCCAGCATTTT. Protein sequence: CASSTSGTVGNQPQHF. Drawing the rest from reference TRBV19 and TRBJ1-5, the complete variable domain is DGGITQSPKYLFRKEGQNVTLSCEQNLNHDAMYWYRQDPGQGLRLIYYSQIVNDFQKGDIAEGYSVSREKKESFPLTVTSAQKNPTAFYLCASSTSGTVGNQPQHFGDGTRLSIL.